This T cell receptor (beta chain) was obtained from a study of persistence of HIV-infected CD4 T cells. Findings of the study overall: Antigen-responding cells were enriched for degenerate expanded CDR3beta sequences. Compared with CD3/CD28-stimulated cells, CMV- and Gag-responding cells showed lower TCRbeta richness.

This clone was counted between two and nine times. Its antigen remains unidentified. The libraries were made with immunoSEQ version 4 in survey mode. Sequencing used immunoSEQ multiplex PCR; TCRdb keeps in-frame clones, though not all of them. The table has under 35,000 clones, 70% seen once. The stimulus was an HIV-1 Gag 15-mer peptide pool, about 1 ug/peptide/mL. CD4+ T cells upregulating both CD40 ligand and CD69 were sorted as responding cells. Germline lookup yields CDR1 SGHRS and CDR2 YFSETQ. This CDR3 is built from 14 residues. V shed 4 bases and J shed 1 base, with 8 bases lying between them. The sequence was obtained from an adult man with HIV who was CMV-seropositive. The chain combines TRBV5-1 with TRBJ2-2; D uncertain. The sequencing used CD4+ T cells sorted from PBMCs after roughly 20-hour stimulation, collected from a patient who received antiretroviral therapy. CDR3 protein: CASSVSENTGELFF. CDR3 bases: TGCGCCAGCAGCGTGTCAGAGAACACCGGGGAGCTGTTTTTT.